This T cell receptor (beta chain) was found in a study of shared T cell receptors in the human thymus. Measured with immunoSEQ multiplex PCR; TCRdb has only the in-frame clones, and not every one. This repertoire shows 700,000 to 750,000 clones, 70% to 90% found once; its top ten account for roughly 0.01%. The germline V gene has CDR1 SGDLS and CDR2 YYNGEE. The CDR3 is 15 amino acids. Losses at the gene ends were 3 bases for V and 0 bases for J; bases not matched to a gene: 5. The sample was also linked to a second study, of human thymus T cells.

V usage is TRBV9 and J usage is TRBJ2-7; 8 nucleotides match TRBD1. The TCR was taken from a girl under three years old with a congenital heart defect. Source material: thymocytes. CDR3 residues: CASSGRQGSSYEQYF. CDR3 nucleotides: TGTGCCAGCAGCGGTCGACAGGGGAGCTCCTACGAGCAGTACTTC.